The 10 T cell receptor beta chains below were found in one sample sequenced in a study of T cell changes during pregnancy in multiple sclerosis. Method: immunoSEQ multiplex PCR; TCRdb's copy keeps in-frame clones and lacks some. Among almost 50,000 clones, approximately 93% were seen once, and the ten largest hold roughly 0.33%. The sequencing used CD4+ T cells from peripheral blood mononuclear cells, collected in the third trimester of pregnancy. Source of these receptors: a female donor with multiple sclerosis, enrolled in a pregnancy study.

V gene TRBV30 combines with J gene TRBJ1-5; 9 bases are a match to TRBD1. V shed 1 base, J shed 6 bases, and the junction held 10 bases outside the gene matches. CDR3 length equals 16 residues. Germline CDR1 is GTSNPN and CDR2 is SVGIG (reference sequence). The CDR3 DNA reads TGTGCCTGGAGTGCGTACTGGGACAGGGAAGGTCAGCCCCAGCATTTT. Amino acid sequence: CAWSAYWDREGQPQHF.

The chain couples TRBV6-1 to TRBJ2-1, with 8 bases lining up with TRBD2. Unmatched junction bases numbered 18, after V lost 11 bases and J lost 9 bases. This CDR3 comprises 15 residues. The germline V gene has CDR1 MNHNS and CDR2 SASEGT. The CDR3 loop reads CAARREDPRYGEQFF. CDR3 in DNA: TGTGCCGCTCGGCGGGAGGACCCAAGGTACGGTGAGCAGTTCTTC.

This clone was counted a few times. The CDR3 bases are TGTGCCAGCAGTTTTGGGTACAGGGACGAGCAGTACTTC. Protein product: CASSFGYRDEQYF. The J gene is TRBJ2-7, the V gene TRBV28; D perhaps matches TRBD1 (6 bases). CDR3 length: 13 amino acids. Germline CDR1 is MDHEN and CDR2 is SYDVKM. Trimming left V 3 bases short and J 5 bases short, with 11 bases between. The variable domain in full, with the rest retrieved from reference TRBV28 and TRBJ2-7, is DVKVTQSSRYLVKRTGEKVFLECVQDMDHENMFWYRQDPGLGLRLIYFSYDVKMKEKGDIPEGYSVSREKKERFSLILESASTNQTSMYLCASSFGYRDEQYFGPGTRLTVT.

This sequence joins TRBV4-3 and TRBJ2-5, with D possibly TRBD2 on 5 matching bases. Trimming shortened V by 6 bases and J by 4 bases, and 18 bases separated the two germline ends. CDR1 and CDR2 (germline): LGHNA, YSLEER. This CDR3 region has 15 residues. The CDR3 bases are TGCGCCAGCAGTCCAAGGCGAGGGCCCGGAGAGACCCAGTACTTC. Translating it yields CASSPRRGPGETQYF.

The chain joins TRBV2 to TRBJ1-2, with 8 nucleotides matching TRBD1. Unmatched junction bases numbered 11, after V lost 6 bases and J lost 5 bases. The CDR3 consists of 15 residues. The germline V gene has CDR1 SNHLY and CDR2 FYNNEI. CDR3 loop: CASRNPGQDLYGYTF. For the CDR3, the DNA is TGTGCCAGCAGGAATCCGGGACAGGACCTGTATGGCTACACCTTC.

This sequence joins TRBV7-2 and TRBJ2-2, with D possibly being TRBD2 (6 bases). The CDR3 is 15 residues long. V shed 2 bases and J shed 3 bases, with 10 bases lying between them. CDR1 is SGHTA and CDR2 is FQGNSA in the germline V gene. This CDR3 reads CASSLQLADTGELFF. The CDR3 nucleotides read TGTGCCAGCAGCTTACAACTAGCAGACACCGGGGAGCTGTTTTTT.

The chain recombines TRBV10-3 with TRBJ2-3; no reliable D call. CDR3 length equals 13 residues. V was trimmed by 10 bases and J by 0 bases, leaving 11 bases between them. Germline V gene data show CDR1 as ENHRY and CDR2 as SYGVKD. CDR3 loop: CATRSSSTDTQYF. CDR3 nucleotide sequence: TGTGCCACCAGGTCCTCTAGCACAGATACGCAGTATTTT.

The V gene is TRBV16, the J gene TRBJ1-2; 8 nucleotides agree with TRBD1. This CDR3 has 16 amino acids. Germline V lookup: CDR1 KGHSY, CDR2 FQNENV. The ends lost 0 bases at V and 7 bases at J; junction bases unmatched: 10. CDR3 DNA: TGTGCCAGCAGCCAATCTTTCGGACAGGGAAGGAGTGGCTACACCTTC. This gives the protein CASSQSFGQGRSGYTF. The complete variable domain, with remaining parts taken from reference TRBV16 and TRBJ1-2, reads GEEVAQTPKHLVRGEGQKAKLYCAPIKGHSYVFWYQQVLKNEFKFLISFQNENVFDETGMPKERFSAKCLPNSPCSLEIQATKLEDSAVYFCASSQSFGQGRSGYTFGSGTRLTVV.

This clone was picked up one time. The chain is built from TRBV7-9 and TRBJ1-2; 7 bases match TRBD1. V was pared by 3 bases and J by 3 bases, with 7 bases of the junction left unmatched. CDR1 is SEHNR and CDR2 is FQNEAQ in the germline V gene (reference sequence). The CDR3 spans 15 residues. The CDR3, as DNA: TGTGCCAGCAGCTTGGGGACAGTGGGGGACTATGGCTACACCTTC. Its protein product is CASSLGTVGDYGYTF.

CDR3 sequence (DNA): TGTGCCAGCAGTTTATACGTGGCCGGGACAGGGGTGAGGCAGCCCCAGCATTTT. Translated: CASSLYVAGTGVRQPQHF. The chain is built from TRBV27 and TRBJ1-5, with 10 bases identical to TRBD1. Germline CDR1 MNHEY, CDR2 SMNVEV (reference sequence). The junction had 13 bases not matched to a gene; V was cut back by 1 base and J by 7 bases. The CDR3 is 18 amino acids.